One T cell receptor beta chain is described in this entry. Germline V CDR1 and CDR2: LGHDT, YNNKEL (reference sequence). The CDR3 consists of 15 residues. With 3 bases removed from V and 6 bases from J, the gap between germline ends came to 17 bases. Per the authors' pipeline: Quantification of nucleated cells was approximated via reference gene primer amplification. TCRdb's table, derived via immunoSEQ multiplex PCR, lists solely in-frame clones and lacks some. The DNA was the basis for D and trimming; V, J and clone size are from that table. In the table there are 98,000 or so clones, about 80% of which are singletons. This sample is drawn from a study of blood T cell repertoires in COVID-19. At the level of the study: Collection of acute and convalescent COVID-19 samples took place in the United States, Italy and Spain. The analysed material was cDNA or gDNA that came from T cells, B-cell-depleted T cells, or PBMCs.

Material for sequencing was peripheral blood. The chain couples TRBV3-1 (or the pseudogene TRBV3-2) to TRBJ1-2; D might be TRBD1 (5 bases). This TCR was sampled from a man aged 55 to 70 with acute or convalescent COVID-19. CDR3 loop: CASSHDLLQGHGYTF. CDR3 bases: TGTGCCAGCAGCCACGACCTCTTGCAGGGCCATGGCTACACCTTC.